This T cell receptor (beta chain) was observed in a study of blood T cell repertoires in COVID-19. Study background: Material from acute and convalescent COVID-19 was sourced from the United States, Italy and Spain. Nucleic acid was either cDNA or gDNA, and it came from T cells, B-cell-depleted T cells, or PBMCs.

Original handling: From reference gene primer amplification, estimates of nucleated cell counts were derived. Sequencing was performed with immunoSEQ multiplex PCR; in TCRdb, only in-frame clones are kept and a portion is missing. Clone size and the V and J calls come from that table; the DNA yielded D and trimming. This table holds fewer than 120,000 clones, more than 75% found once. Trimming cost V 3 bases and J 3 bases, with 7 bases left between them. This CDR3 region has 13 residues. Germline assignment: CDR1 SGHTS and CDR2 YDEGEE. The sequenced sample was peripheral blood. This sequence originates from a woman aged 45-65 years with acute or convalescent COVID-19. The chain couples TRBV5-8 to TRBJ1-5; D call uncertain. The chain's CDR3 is CASSYHHNQPQHF. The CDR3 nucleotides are TGTGCCAGCAGCTATCATCACAATCAGCCCCAGCATTTT.